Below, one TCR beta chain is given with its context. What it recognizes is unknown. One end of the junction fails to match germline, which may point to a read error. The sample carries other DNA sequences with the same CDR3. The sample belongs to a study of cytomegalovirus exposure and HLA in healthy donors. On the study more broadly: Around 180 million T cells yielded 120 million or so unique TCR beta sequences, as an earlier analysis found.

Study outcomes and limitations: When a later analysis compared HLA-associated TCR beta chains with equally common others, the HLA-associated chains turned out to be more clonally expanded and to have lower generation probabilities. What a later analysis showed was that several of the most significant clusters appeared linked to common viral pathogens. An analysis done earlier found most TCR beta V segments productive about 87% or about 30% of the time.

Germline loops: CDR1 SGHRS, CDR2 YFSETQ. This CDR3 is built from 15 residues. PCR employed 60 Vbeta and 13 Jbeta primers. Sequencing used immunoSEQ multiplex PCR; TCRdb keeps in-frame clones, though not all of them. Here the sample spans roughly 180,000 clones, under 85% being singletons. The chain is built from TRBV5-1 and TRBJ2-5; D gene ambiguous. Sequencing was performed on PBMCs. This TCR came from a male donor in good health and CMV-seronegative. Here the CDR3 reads CASSLDPTYQETQYF. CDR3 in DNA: TGCGCCAGTAGCTTGGACCCCACATACCAAGAGACCCAGTACTTC.